The present entry profiles one T cell receptor (beta chain) with its context. What it binds is unknown. Vbeta (60) and Jbeta (13) primers were used in the PCR. Sequencing used immunoSEQ multiplex PCR; TCRdb keeps in-frame clones, though not all of them. The sample lists 93,000 or so clones, around 65% seen once, with roughly 3% in the top ten. These data are taken from a study of cytomegalovirus exposure and HLA in healthy donors. Study information: Roughly 180 million T cells yielded 117 million unique TCR beta sequences, as an earlier analysis found. Study-level results: The HLA-A and HLA-B alleles of most subjects were reportedly predicted accurately from TCR beta sequences.

Unrecorded immune exposure was likely among donors, who were nominally healthy when sampled. The clonotype comes from a woman in her forties or fifties in good health and CMV-seronegative. What was sequenced was PBMCs.

The CDR3 DNA is TGCGCCAGCAGTGGGAAGACAGGGCGTAACACTGAAGCTTTCTTT. Its translation is CASSGKTGRNTEAFF. The chain combines TRBV10-1 with TRBJ1-1, with TRBD1 matching 7 bases. The J segment lost 2 bases and the V segment lost 4 bases, leaving 7 bases of the junction unmatched. The CDR3 has 15 amino acids. Germline V CDR1 and CDR2: WNHNN, SYGVQD (reference sequence).